The following is a T cell receptor (beta chain) sequence with its context. As yet, its antigen is unknown. TCRdb itself ran the 5' RACE reads through MiXCR, one entry per CDR3 protein. The profile shows 150,000 to 200,000 distinct CDR3 sequences, approximately 6.2% of them singletons. The data belong to a study of T cells after yellow fever vaccination. The wider study: In the case of low-cell-number fractions, SMART-Seq v4 Ultra Low Input was used for preparation. General study results and limits: Faster peaking, at day 5 versus 15, marked a secondary response that was weaker. Among primary-vaccination clones, most reappeared after the booster, at approximately 96% for CD4 and around 91% for CD8.

V lost 0 bases, J lost 4 bases, and 8 bases lay in between. The CDR3 is 14 residues long. Germline assignment: CDR1 SGHRS and CDR2 YFSETQ. The rearrangement links TRBV5-1 to TRBJ1-3; TRBD1 is a possible D gene (5 bases). This TCR derives from a man aged 18 to 30 who received the YFV17D yellow fever vaccine. The source material was CD4+ T cells sorted from PBMCs, sampled on the day of the first yellow fever vaccination. CDR3 sequence: CASSLAGIGNTIYF. The CDR3 DNA reads TGCGCCAGCAGCTTGGCAGGGATAGGAAACACCATATATTTT.